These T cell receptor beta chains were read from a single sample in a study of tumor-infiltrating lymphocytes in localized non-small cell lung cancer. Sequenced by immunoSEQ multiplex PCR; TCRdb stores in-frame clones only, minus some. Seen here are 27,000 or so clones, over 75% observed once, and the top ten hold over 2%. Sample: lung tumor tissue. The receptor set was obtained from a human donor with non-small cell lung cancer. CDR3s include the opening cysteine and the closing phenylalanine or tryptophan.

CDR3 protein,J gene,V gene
CAWETSGAHNEQFF,TRBJ2-1,TRBV30
CAWGGTGKTNYGYTF,TRBJ1-2,TRBV30
CAWRPPGFETQYF,TRBJ2-5,TRBV30
CASSHTKGVQETQYF,TRBJ2-5,TRBV7-9
CASSQDGVNTEAFF,TRBJ1-1,TRBV4-2
CASSLQGQPQHF,TRBJ1-5,TRBV18
CASSVSELNTEAFF,TRBJ1-1,TRBV9
CASKTGELSYTF,TRBJ1-2,TRBV6-5
CASSFLSRGRGNQPQHF,TRBJ1-5,TRBV27
CASSPWKEPNEKLFF,TRBJ1-4,TRBV18
CASSRGYGYTF,TRBJ1-2,TRBV27
CASSWQGAGETQYF,TRBJ2-5,TRBV5-1
CASSLGRGGGYTF,TRBJ1-2,TRBV7-2
CASSASGSYNEQFF,TRBJ2-1,TRBV25-1